A single sample is the source of the 22 T cell receptor beta chains below, sequenced in a study of post-analysis software for immune sequencing data. Overall study findings and caveats: Four or five TRBV segments were more frequent in patients than controls; TRBV5-6, TRBV5-1 and TRBV20-1 belonged to this group.

Their specific antigens are unknown. The library was made from cDNA and included unique molecular identifiers. A single record per CDR3 protein comes from TCRdb applying MiXCR to the PCR reads. The sample yields hundreds of thousands of distinct CDR3 sequences, roughly 45% seen once. What was sequenced was blood. These receptors all stem from a girl aged 10-17 years with multiple sclerosis.

There are a few counts of this clonotype. V is TRBV12-3 or TRBV12-4 and J is TRBJ2-7; possibly TRBD1 for D (5 bases). Trimming cost V 2 bases and J 3 bases, with 20 bases left between them. The CDR3 totals 17 residues. This chain's CDR3 is CASSLSGVEQVVYEQYF. The CDR3 nucleotides read TGTGCCAGCAGTTTATCGGGTGTGGAACAGGTCGTCTACGAGCAGTACTTC.

The V call is TRBV12-3 or TRBV12-4, the J call TRBJ2-7; the D gene is possibly TRBD2 (6 bases). The J call may be in error: the DNA end matches TRBJ2-4 better. This CDR3 is built from 15 residues. CDR3 DNA: TGTGCCAGCAGTTTCTCGGGGGTGAGGAGAAACATTCAGTACTTC. Its protein is CASSFSGVRRNIQYF.

There are a few counts of this clonotype. V is TRBV28 and J is TRBJ2-3, with TRBD2 identical over 9 bases. This CDR3 spans 17 amino acids. From germline, CDR1 is MDHEN and CDR2 SYDVKM. Germline trimming cut 6 bases from V and 1 base from J; bases unmatched to any gene: 11. This CDR3 reads CASSNIPSGGRTDTQYF. CDR3 nucleotides: TGTGCCAGCAGCAACATCCCCAGCGGGGGGCGCACAGATACGCAGTATTTT.

This chain links TRBV7-3 with TRBJ2-6, with TRBD1 matching over 7 bases. The CDR3 consists of 16 residues. Germline CDR1 and CDR2: SGHTA and FQGTGA. Trimming removed 4 bases from V and 0 bases from J; junction bases left unmatched: 3. CDR3 sequence: CASSSGQHSGANVLTF. The DNA of the CDR3 is TGTGCCAGCAGCTCGGGACAGCACTCTGGGGCCAACGTCCTGACTTTC.

In this sample, this clonotype turned up a few times. This chain connects TRBV7-3 to TRBJ2-1, with 9 bases identical to TRBD2. This CDR3 has 16 residues. Per germline, CDR1 SGHTA and CDR2 FQGTGA. V gave up 1 base and J gave up 8 bases; unmatched junction bases: 9. DNA of the CDR3: TGTGCCAGCAGCTTAAGTAGCGGGGGACTCGGGGATGAGCAGTTCTTC. Protein sequence: CASSLSSGGLGDEQFF. Combining the CDR3 with reference TRBV7-3 and TRBJ2-1 gives the whole variable domain GAGVSQTPSNKVTEKGKYVELRCDPISGHTALYWYRQSLGQGPEFLIYFQGTGAADDSGLPNDRFFAVRPEGSVSTLKIQRTERGDSAVYLCASSLSSGGLGDEQFFGPGTRLTVL.

The rearrangement joins TRBV30 to TRBJ1-2; D remains ambiguous. Germline V gives CDR1 GTSNPN, CDR2 SVGIG (reference sequence). The ends were cut back, 0 bases at V and 4 bases at J, with 6 bases in the middle. CDR3 length equals 12 residues. In nucleotides, the CDR3 is TGTGCCTGGAGTGTAGGCGCCTATGGCTACACCTTC. It is translated as CAWSVGAYGYTF.

This CDR3 is CASSRDSSNGYTF. DNA of the CDR3: TGTGCCAGCAGCAGGGACAGCTCTAATGGCTACACCTTC. The chain joins TRBV21-1 to TRBJ1-2; TRBD1 reflects the table's D call only, with no check against the DNA. TRBV21-1 is a known pseudogene. This CDR3 comprises 13 residues.

The chain employs TRBV12-3 or TRBV12-4 and TRBJ1-6; 7 bases match TRBD1. The CDR3 contains 14 residues. V was clipped by 3 bases and J by 9 bases; unmatched bases: 5. CDR3 nucleotides: TGTGCCAGCAGTTTTGGAGGGGGCTCTTCACCCCTCCACTTT. Protein product: CASSFGGGSSPLHF.

The chain recombines TRBV12-5 with TRBJ2-5, with 8 positions matching TRBD2. The germline V gene has CDR1 LGHNT and CDR2 FRNRAP. Trimming removed 2 bases from V and 6 bases from J; junction bases left unmatched: 17. The CDR3 covers 18 residues. This chain's CDR3 is CASGLPSSTGLVEQTQYF. The CDR3 DNA sequence: TGTGCTAGTGGTTTGCCAAGTTCTACGGGACTAGTAGAGCAGACCCAGTACTTC.

This clonotype came up a few times. The chain links TRBV12-3 or TRBV12-4 to TRBJ2-7, with D maybe TRBD1 (6 bases). The CDR3 spans 13 residues. Trimming removed 6 bases at V and 0 bases at J, with 9 bases between. The CDR3 region is CASRHRDSYEQYF. CDR3 bases: TGTGCCAGCAGGCACAGGGACTCCTACGAGCAGTACTTC.

This rearrangement joins TRBV7-9 to TRBJ2-7, with D possibly matching TRBD2 (6 bases). There are 16 residues in the CDR3. Germline lookup yields CDR1 SEHNR and CDR2 FQNEAQ (reference sequence). Trimming took off 5 bases at V and 3 bases at J, with 20 bases between the two ends. CDR3 bases: TGTGCCAGCAGCCGGCCTTCCGGGACTGCCGGCTACGAGCAGTACTTC. Translating gives CASSRPSGTAGYEQYF.

The chain recombines TRBV29-1 with TRBJ1-1, with D unresolved. Germline V CDR1 and CDR2: SQVTM, ANQGSEA. This CDR3 comprises 14 residues. Trimming left V 6 bases short and J 1 base short, with 15 bases between. Written as DNA, the CDR3 is TGCAGCGTGACGCTATTGGTGGAGAACACTGAAGCTTTCTTT. Its protein product is CSVTLLVENTEAFF.

This clonotype was counted between two and nine times. CDR3 in amino acids: CSAPSGGPDYNEQFF. The CDR3 nucleotides are TGCAGTGCTCCTAGCGGGGGACCGGATTACAATGAGCAGTTCTTC. The chain uses TRBV20-1 and TRBJ2-1; TRBD2 matches 10 bases. V lost 5 bases and J lost 4; bases outside the gene matches: 8. CDR3 length equals 15 residues. Germline loops: CDR1 DFQATT, CDR2 SNEGSKA (reference sequence).

This clonotype turned up a few times. The chain couples TRBV12-3 or TRBV12-4 to TRBJ1-2, with 10 nucleotides matching TRBD1. This CDR3 is built from 14 residues. V gave up 2 bases and J gave up 6 bases; unmatched junction bases: 3. The CDR3 coding sequence is TGTGCCAGCAGTTTAAGGGGACAGGGGAATGGCTACACCTTC. Its translation is CASSLRGQGNGYTF.

The chain recombines TRBV12-3 or TRBV12-4 with TRBJ2-7; 11 positions agree with TRBD2. Trimming at V came to 1 base and at J to 5 bases, leaving 7 bases not matched to a gene. The CDR3 is 16 residues long. For the CDR3, the DNA is TGTGCCAGCAGTTTAGGTAGCGGGGGGGCTTTGAACGAGCAGTACTTC. This translates into CASSLGSGGALNEQYF.

The chain recombines TRBV12-3 or TRBV12-4 with TRBJ1-2, with a weak D call TRBD1 (5 bases). The V end lost 4 bases, the J end lost 8 bases, and 5 bases lay between the germline ends. The CDR3 loop spans 10 amino acids. The CDR3 is CASSWGGYTF. The DNA of the CDR3 is TGTGCCAGCAGTTGGGGGGGCTACACCTTC.

This clonotype was detected only a few times. The chain carries TRBV7-9 and TRBJ2-5; D is ambiguous. Germline V gene lookup returns CDR1 SEHNR and CDR2 FQNEAQ (reference sequence). The CDR3 extends over 14 amino acids. Between the trimmed V and J ends, which lost 3 bases and 3 bases, there was a span of 11 bases. Here the CDR3 reads CASSFRRSEETQYF. The CDR3 DNA reads as TGTGCCAGCAGCTTTAGGCGGTCAGAAGAGACCCAGTACTTC.

This chain links TRBV9 with TRBJ2-5, with TRBD2 as a possible D gene (6 bases). There are 14 residues in the CDR3. V was pared by 4 bases and J by 5 bases, with 15 bases between. Germline values: CDR1 SGDLS, CDR2 YYNGEE. CDR3 bases: TGTGCCAGCAGCCCCCGACCCGGAGGGGAGACCCAGTACTTC. Protein product: CASSPRPGGETQYF.

The rearrangement links TRBV7-2 to TRBJ2-3; D may be TRBD2 (6 bases). The V gene lost 0 bases and the J gene lost 5 bases, with 12 bases spanning the gap. CDR1 SGHTA and CDR2 FQGNSA come from the germline V gene. The CDR3 contains 15 residues. The CDR3 here is CASSLAGGRGDTQYF. CDR3 sequence (DNA): TGTGCCAGCAGCTTAGCGGGGGGAAGGGGAGATACGCAGTATTTT.

This clonotype was recorded a few times. The V gene is TRBV12-3 or TRBV12-4, the J gene TRBJ2-7; D is uncertain. The CDR3 sequence is 12 residues long. Between the trimmed V and J ends, which lost 3 bases and 4 bases, there was a span of 7 bases. The CDR3 loop reads CASSLVQYEQYF. The DNA for the CDR3 is TGTGCCAGCAGTTTGGTTCAATACGAGCAGTACTTC.

V gene TRBV29-1 combines with J gene TRBJ2-7; the D gene is possibly TRBD2 (5 bases). V dropped 7 bases and J dropped 2 bases, with 21 bases sitting between them. The CDR3 is 15 amino acids. Germline CDR1 is SQVTM and CDR2 is ANQGSEA. The CDR3 sequence is CSAAESGMPTYEQYF. Here the CDR3 DNA reads TGCAGCGCTGCCGAATCGGGGATGCCTACCTACGAGCAGTACTTC.

This clonotype showed up just once. The genes are TRBV11-2 and TRBJ2-5, with D perhaps TRBD1 (5 bases). The V gene lost 0 bases and the J gene lost 11 bases, with 10 bases spanning the gap. The CDR3 is made up of 12 amino acids. From germline, CDR1 is SGHAT and CDR2 FQNNGV. The CDR3: CASSLEGPGQYF. CDR3 nucleotide sequence: TGTGCCAGCAGCTTAGAGGGTCCAGGGCAGTACTTC.